What follows describes a single T cell receptor (beta chain). The antigen is undetermined. The data were produced by immunoSEQ multiplex PCR, yet TCRdb's version contains in-frame clones alone and is incomplete. Among some 86,000 clones listed, around 94% were seen once. This sample is part of a study of OX40 agonist ivuxolimab in advanced cancers. General study findings and limits: The mean number of expanded clones was higher in CD8+ T cells than in CD4+. The 0.1-3.0 mg/kg partial responders had among the lowest clonal expansion.

The CDR3 extends over 13 amino acids. Trimming shortened V by 1 base and J by 3 bases, and 10 bases separated the two germline ends. The V gene's germline CDR1 is SQVTM and CDR2 ANQGSEA. The specimen comprised CD4+ or CD8+ T cells sorted from blood, sampled in a trial of the OX40 agonist ivuxolimab. The clonotype comes from an adult with an advanced solid tumor such as melanoma, head and neck, liver or kidney cancer. The chain has TRBV29-1 and TRBJ2-7, with TRBD1 as a possible D gene (6 bases). The CDR3 coding sequence is TGCAGCGTTGAAGGTGGGGGCGGCTACGAGCAGTACTTC. Protein product: CSVEGGGGYEQYF.